The next 9 T cell receptor beta chains were all read from a single sample in a study of cytomegalovirus exposure and HLA in healthy donors. PCR was performed using 60 Vbeta and 13 Jbeta primers. The assay was immunoSEQ multiplex PCR, and TCRdb's table has in-frame clones only and misses some. The sample consists of 100,000 to 150,000 clones, around 80% of them appearing once. Input material: PBMCs. The receptor source for this set is a man younger than 45 in good health and CMV-seronegative.

The genes are TRBV27 and TRBJ2-7, with a possible D match to TRBD1 (7 bases). There are 15 residues in the CDR3. The V end was cut by 3 bases, the J end by 4 bases, with 16 bases between. Germline CDR1 and CDR2: MNHEY and SMNVEV (reference sequence). CDR3 protein: CASSFLRQGGYEQYF. The CDR3 DNA sequence: TGTGCCAGCAGTTTTCTCCGGCAGGGGGGATACGAGCAGTACTTC.

This chain links TRBV5-8 with TRBJ1-2; D might be TRBD1 (6 bases). Germline CDR1 SGHTS, CDR2 YDEGEE. The CDR3 covers 15 residues. Trimming removed 5 bases at V and 4 bases at J, with 18 bases between. The CDR3 reads CASRSTTGIPYGYTF. The CDR3 nucleotides are TGTGCCAGCAGATCAACCACAGGGATTCCCTATGGCTACACCTTC.

The chain recombines TRBV9 with TRBJ2-5; 8 bases align to TRBD2. The germline gives CDR1 SGDLS, CDR2 YYNGEE. The J segment lost 5 bases and the V segment lost 1 base, leaving 16 bases of the junction unmatched. The CDR3 spans 18 residues. This chain's CDR3 is CASSVSSAGAALGETQYF. In DNA, the CDR3 is TGTGCCAGCAGCGTAAGCTCAGCGGGAGCCGCCTTAGGGGAGACCCAGTACTTC.

The CDR3: CASSDDGRRKFF. DNA for the CDR3: TGTGCCAGCAGTGACGACGGGAGACGCAAGTTCTTC. The rearrangement links TRBV2 to TRBJ2-1; TRBD2 might be the D (6 bases). The V and J ends lost 3 bases and 14 bases respectively, with 14 bases between them. CDR1 and CDR2 from the germline V gene are SNHLY and FYNNEI. The CDR3 loop spans 12 amino acids.

The chain joins TRBV25-1 to TRBJ2-1; 7 nucleotides match TRBD2. V shed 0 bases, J shed 9 bases, and the junction held 11 bases outside the gene matches. CDR3 length: 16 amino acids. Germline CDR1 MGHDK, CDR2 SYGVNS. The CDR3 region has the DNA TGTGCCAGCAGTGAATATAAGGGACTATCGGCTCTTGAGCAGTTCTTC. Protein product: CASSEYKGLSALEQFF.

The rearrangement joins TRBV6-6 to TRBJ1-2; tentative D call: TRBD1 (5 bases). Trimming left V 0 bases short and J 4 bases short, with 12 bases between. The CDR3 runs 15 residues. Germline V gene sequence: CDR1 MNHNY, CDR2 SVGAGI (reference sequence). The CDR3 coding sequence is TGTGCCAGCAGTTACTCGGACAAGAAAAGCTATGGCTACACCTTC. It yields the protein CASSYSDKKSYGYTF.

The rearrangement links TRBV11-2 to TRBJ2-5; tentatively, D is TRBD2 (6 bases). V lost 5 bases and J 4 bases, leaving 17 bases between the germline ends. The CDR3 has 15 amino acids. Germline CDR1 and CDR2: SGHAT and FQNNGV. The CDR3 region is CASSHPGLKGETQYF. Written as DNA, the CDR3 is TGTGCCAGCAGCCACCCGGGACTTAAGGGAGAGACCCAGTACTTC.

This chain links TRBV4-3 with TRBJ2-7; 7 bases are shared with TRBD1. The length of the CDR3 is 16 residues. J was trimmed by 3 bases and V by 11 bases; bases with no gene match: 19. Germline values: CDR1 LGHNA, CDR2 YSLEER. The CDR3 nucleotides read TGCGCCGGGTTCCCCTTCTCCCGGGACAGCTTCTACGAGCAGTACTTC. Its translation is CAGFPFSRDSFYEQYF.

V usage is TRBV7-2 and J usage is TRBJ1-1; D remains ambiguous. Deletions cut 5 bases from V and 5 bases from J, with 18 bases between. The CDR3 is 15 amino acids. CDR1 is SGHTA, CDR2 FQGNSA, per germline. CDR3 loop: CASSPRVGVGTEAFF. DNA for the CDR3: TGTGCCAGCAGCCCAAGGGTCGGGGTGGGAACTGAAGCTTTCTTT.